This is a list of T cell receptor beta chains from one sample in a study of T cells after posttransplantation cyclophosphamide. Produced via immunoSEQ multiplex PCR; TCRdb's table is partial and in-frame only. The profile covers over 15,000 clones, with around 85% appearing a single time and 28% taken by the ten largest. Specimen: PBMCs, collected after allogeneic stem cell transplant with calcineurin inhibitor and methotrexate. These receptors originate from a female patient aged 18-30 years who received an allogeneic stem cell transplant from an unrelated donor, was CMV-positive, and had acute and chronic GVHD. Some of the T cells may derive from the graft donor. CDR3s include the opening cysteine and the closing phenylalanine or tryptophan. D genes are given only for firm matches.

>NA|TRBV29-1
CSVKAGGRTEAFF
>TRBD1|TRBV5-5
CASSPGTGGGYEQYF
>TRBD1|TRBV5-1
CASSLRTGSYEQYF
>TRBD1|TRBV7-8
CASSHAGTEYGDTEAFF
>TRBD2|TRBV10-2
CASSLAGGTYEQYF
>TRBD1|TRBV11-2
CASSLGQGNSPLHF
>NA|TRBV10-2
CASSVAGGNTGELFF
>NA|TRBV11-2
CATDPGLTPDTQYF
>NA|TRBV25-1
CASSSVGELFF
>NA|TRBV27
CASSPPNTGELFF
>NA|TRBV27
CASGSDSYEQYF
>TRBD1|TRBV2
CASSPDRDETQYF
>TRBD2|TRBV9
CASSPQGLAGGNEQFF
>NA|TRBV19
CATGQFSYNEQFF
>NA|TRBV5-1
CASSQEIPPKNIQYF
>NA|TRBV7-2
CASSLGDWEQYF
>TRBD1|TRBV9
CASSVGTGDSNQPQHF
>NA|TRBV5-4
CASSNTTGGPETQYF
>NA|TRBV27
CASSPWDKTYEQYF
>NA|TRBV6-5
CASSYGRQWDTEAFF
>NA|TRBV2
CASSEGRVQPQHF
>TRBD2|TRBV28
CASSPGTSGVSSYEQYF
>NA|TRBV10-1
CASSFSTDTQYF
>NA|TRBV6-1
CASSVGGSYGYTF
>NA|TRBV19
CASSQGDLFTEAFF
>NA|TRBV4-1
CASSQTVVFSSYEQYF
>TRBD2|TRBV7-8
CASSLIRLAGGHNEQFF
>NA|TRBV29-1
CSVAGLSTDTQYF
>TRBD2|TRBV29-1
CSVDGTSGSPYNEQFF
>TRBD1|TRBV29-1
CSVWTGDGYTF
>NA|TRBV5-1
CASSSTTGNEQYF
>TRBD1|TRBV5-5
CASSGDRALSGNTIYF
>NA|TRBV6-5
CASSPAGVYNEQFF